This record looks at one T cell receptor beta chain sequence and its context. What antigen it recognizes has not been identified. Base qualities are missing; no much larger clone stands one base away. From the germline V gene, CDR1 is SNHLY and CDR2 is FYNNEI. The junction shows trimming of 8 bases on V and 8 bases on J, and the gene matches do not reach 8 bases of it. Counted from cysteine to phenylalanine, this CDR3 has 12 amino acids. The sequence is cut down to CDR3 DNA, 36 bases in frame from base 1. The sample comes from a study of CD8+CD57+ T cells in acquired aplastic anemia listed by TCRdb under 2018. Regarding the complete study: On average, sorted CD4+ and CD8+ cells yielded around 3.4 ug of extracted DNA, with a range of about 0.17 to 27.4 ug. A CD8+CD57+ expansion meant a frequency higher than the mean frequency seen in healthy subjects. Broad study findings and their caveats: CD8+ Simpson's diversity did not differ significantly between patients and healthy controls (P=0.060). Around 30 CD8+ CDR3 sequences were found in both patients and controls but appeared to be highly expressed in patients and within the immunodominant clones of the patients.

Expansion of CD8+CD57+ cells had been shown by flow cytometry in the patients chosen for sequencing. Every patient had a diagnosis of severe acquired aplastic anemia based on International Study of Aplastic Anemia and Agranulocytosis and Camitta criteria. Patients had received no therapy at the time of blood sampling. The study deep-sequenced TCR repertoires of sorted CD4+ and CD8+ blood T cells from severe aplastic anemia patients and healthy subjects. Patients were enrolled in the USA under clinicaltrials.gov protocols 00001620, 01623167, 00001397, 00071045, 00081523 and 00961064. Ficoll-Paque density gradient centrifugation was used to isolate peripheral blood mononuclear cells. Before DNA extraction, CD4+ and CD8+ T cells were sorted with FACS or magnetic beads. Profiling of TCR beta VDJ combinations and CDR3 sequences used genomic DNA as the template. An Illumina HiSeq 2000 was used for TCR repertoire sequencing. The paper's data handling went like this. TRBV/TRBJ rearrangement plots, CDR3 size and DJ length profiles, and Simpson's diversity index were used to evaluate the repertoires. The most abundant DNA sequence in the deep sequencing data was taken as the immunodominant clone. CDR3 amino acid sequences were screened for sharing across subjects and were compared with published repertoires and the VDJdb database. The public reads were quality trimmed at Q25 with fastp and then assembled into clones with MiXCR by TCRdb, keeping productive beta chains. Entries are consolidated by CDR3 protein sequence, retaining the most common genes and DNA. These V and J calls originate from TCRdb's pipeline instead of the authors' own analysis. This sample is represented by 150,000 to 200,000 distinct CDR3 sequences; roughly 48% of them were singletons. 25% to 35% of the sample goes to the ten largest clones.

The receptor comes from a human donor with aplastic anemia. Sequencing was performed on sorted CD4+, CD8+, or CD8+CD57+ T cells (not recorded which) from PBMCs. This sequence uses TRBV2 and TRBJ1-2, and 7 junctional nucleotides match TRBD1. The encoded CDR3 is CASRQGELGYTF. The nucleotides are TGTGCCAGCCGGCAGGGGGAACTCGGCTACACCTTC. The CDR3, completed at both ends by the reference TRBV2 and TRBJ1-2 genes, gives the full variable domain EPEVTQTPSHQVTQMGQEVILRCVPISNHLYFYWYRQILGQKVEFLVSFYNNEISEKSEIFDDQFSVERPDGSNFTLKIRSTKLEDSAMYFCASRQGELGYTFGSGTRLTVV.